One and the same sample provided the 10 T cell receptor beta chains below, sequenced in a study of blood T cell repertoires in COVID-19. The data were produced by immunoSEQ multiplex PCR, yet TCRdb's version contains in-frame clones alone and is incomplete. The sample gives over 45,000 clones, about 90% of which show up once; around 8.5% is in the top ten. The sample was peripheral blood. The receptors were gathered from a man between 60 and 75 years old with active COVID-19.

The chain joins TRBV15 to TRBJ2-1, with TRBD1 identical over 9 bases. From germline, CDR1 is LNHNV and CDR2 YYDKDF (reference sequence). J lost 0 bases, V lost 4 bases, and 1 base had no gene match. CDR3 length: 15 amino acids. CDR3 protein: CATSKDRGSYNEQFF. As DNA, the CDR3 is TGTGCCACCAGCAAGGACAGGGGCTCCTACAATGAGCAGTTCTTC.

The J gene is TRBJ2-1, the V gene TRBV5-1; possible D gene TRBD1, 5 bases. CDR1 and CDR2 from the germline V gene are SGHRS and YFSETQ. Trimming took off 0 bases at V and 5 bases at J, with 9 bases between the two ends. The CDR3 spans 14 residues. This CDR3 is CASSLARVDNEQFF. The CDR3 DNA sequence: TGCGCCAGCAGCTTGGCCAGGGTGGACAATGAGCAGTTCTTC.

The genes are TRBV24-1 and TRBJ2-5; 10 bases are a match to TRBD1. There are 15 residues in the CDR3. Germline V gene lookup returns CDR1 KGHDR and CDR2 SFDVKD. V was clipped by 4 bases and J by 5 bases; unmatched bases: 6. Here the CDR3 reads CATSDRTGGVETQYF. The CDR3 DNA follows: TGTGCCACCAGTGACCGGACAGGGGGTGTGGAGACCCAGTACTTC.

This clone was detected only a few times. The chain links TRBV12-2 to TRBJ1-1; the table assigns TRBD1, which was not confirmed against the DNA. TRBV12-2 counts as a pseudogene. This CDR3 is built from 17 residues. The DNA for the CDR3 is TGTGCAAGTCGCCGAGGCGTTGACCCGGGACAGTACACTGAAGCTTTCTTT. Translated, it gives CASRRGVDPGQYTEAFF.

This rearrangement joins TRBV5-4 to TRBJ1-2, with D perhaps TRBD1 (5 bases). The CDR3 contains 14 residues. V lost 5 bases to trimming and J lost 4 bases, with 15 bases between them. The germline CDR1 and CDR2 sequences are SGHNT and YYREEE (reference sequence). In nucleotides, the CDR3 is TGTGCCAGCAGGGCGGGGGGGGTGGCCTATGGCTACACCTTC. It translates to CASRAGGVAYGYTF.

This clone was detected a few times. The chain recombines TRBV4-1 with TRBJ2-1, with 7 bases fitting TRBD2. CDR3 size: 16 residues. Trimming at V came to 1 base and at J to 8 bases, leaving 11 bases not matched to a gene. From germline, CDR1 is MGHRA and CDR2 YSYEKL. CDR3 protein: CASSQVGLAARHEQFF. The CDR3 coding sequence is TGCGCCAGCAGCCAAGTGGGTCTAGCGGCCCGGCATGAGCAGTTCTTC.

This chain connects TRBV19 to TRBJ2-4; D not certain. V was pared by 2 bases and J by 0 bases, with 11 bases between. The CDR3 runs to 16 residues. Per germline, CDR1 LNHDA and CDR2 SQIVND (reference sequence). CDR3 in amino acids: CASSILADVAKNIQYF. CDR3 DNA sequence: TGTGCCAGTAGTATATTGGCAGATGTAGCCAAAAACATTCAGTACTTC.

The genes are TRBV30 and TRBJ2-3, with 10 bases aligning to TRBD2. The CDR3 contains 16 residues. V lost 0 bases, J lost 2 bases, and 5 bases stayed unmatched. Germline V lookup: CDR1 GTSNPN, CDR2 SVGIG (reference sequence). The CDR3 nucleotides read TGTGCCTGGAGTGTAGGGGGACTAGCGATCACAGATACGCAGTATTTT. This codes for CAWSVGGLAITDTQYF.

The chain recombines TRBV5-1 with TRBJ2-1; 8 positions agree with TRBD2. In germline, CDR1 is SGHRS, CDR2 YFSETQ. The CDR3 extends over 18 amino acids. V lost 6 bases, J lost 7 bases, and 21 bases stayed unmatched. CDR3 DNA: TGCGCCAGCACCCGCCCCGCCCTTCTTACGGGAGGGGGAAATGAGCAGTTCTTC. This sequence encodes CASTRPALLTGGGNEQFF.

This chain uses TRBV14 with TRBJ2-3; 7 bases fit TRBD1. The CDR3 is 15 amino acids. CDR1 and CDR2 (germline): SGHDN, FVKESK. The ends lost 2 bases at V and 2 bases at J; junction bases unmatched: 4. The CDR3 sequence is CASSQRDSLTDTQYF. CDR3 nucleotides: TGTGCCAGCAGCCAAAGGGACAGCCTCACAGATACGCAGTATTTT.